Below are 18 T cell receptor beta chains sequenced from a single sample in a study of beta chain features in type 1 diabetes. The investigators reverse transcribed all of the isolated RNA, so they sequenced expressed TCRB transcripts. Profiling relied on immunoSEQ multiplex PCR, and the TCRdb table lists in-frame clones only, not all of them. Among around 19,000 clones, around 50% were seen once, and the ten largest hold about 0.4%. Sequencing input: stem cell memory CD4+ T cells from blood. Source of these receptors: a young man in good health.

This clone was seen a handful of times. V usage is TRBV28 and J usage is TRBJ2-7, with D possibly TRBD2 on 6 matching bases. Trimming left V 6 bases short and J 1 base short, with 16 bases between. This CDR3 contains 15 residues. Germline V lookup: CDR1 MDHEN, CDR2 SYDVKM. CDR3 loop: CASSLRRDGSYEQYF. The DNA of the CDR3 is TGTGCCAGCAGCCTCCGGAGGGACGGGTCCTACGAGCAGTACTTC.

The chain is built from TRBV6-6 and TRBJ1-5; 9 nucleotides line up with TRBD1. Germline assignment: CDR1 MNHNY and CDR2 SVGAGI (reference sequence). Unmatched junction bases numbered 8, after V lost 6 bases and J lost 5 bases. The CDR3 loop spans 15 amino acids. In DNA, the CDR3 is TGTGCCAGCAGAACAGACAGGGGGATTTATCAGCCCCAGCATTTT. Its translation: CASRTDRGIYQPQHF.

This clone was counted only a few times. The chain uses TRBV14 and TRBJ1-1, with TRBD1 as a possible D gene (5 bases). The germline gives CDR1 SGHDN, CDR2 FVKESK. Trimming left V 3 bases short and J 4 bases short, with 12 bases between. The CDR3 sequence is 14 residues long. The CDR3 nucleotides read TGTGCCAGCAGCCACCCAGGGCTGGGCACTGAAGCTTTCTTT. Protein sequence: CASSHPGLGTEAFF.

The V call is TRBV7-9, the J call TRBJ1-2, with TRBD1 identical over 10 bases. The germline V gene has CDR1 SEHNR and CDR2 FQNEAQ (reference sequence). After removal of 3 bases from V and 3 bases from J, the junction contained 4 bases not matched to a gene. The CDR3 extends over 15 amino acids. The CDR3 coding sequence is TGTGCCAGCAGCTTGGGACAGGGGCTTCACTATGGCTACACCTTC. This encodes CASSLGQGLHYGYTF.

The gene calls are TRBV2 and TRBJ2-7, with 7 nucleotides matching TRBD1. Trimming at V came to 6 bases and at J to 2 bases, leaving 10 bases not matched to a gene. The CDR3 contains 15 residues. Germline V lookup: CDR1 SNHLY, CDR2 FYNNEI. In DNA form, the CDR3 reads TGTGCCAGCAGAGCCCACACAGGGGTGGCCTACGAGCAGTACTTC. Amino acid sequence: CASRAHTGVAYEQYF. The full variable domain, completed using reference TRBV2 and TRBJ2-7, is EPEVTQTPSHQVTQMGQEVILRCVPISNHLYFYWYRQILGQKVEFLVSFYNNEISEKSEIFDDQFSVERPDGSNFTLKIRSTKLEDSAMYFCASRAHTGVAYEQYFGPGTRLTVT.

The chain has TRBV7-2 and TRBJ2-7, with a weak D call TRBD1 (5 bases). Germline V lookup: CDR1 SGHTA, CDR2 FQGNSA. This CDR3 has 15 amino acids. The ends were cut back, 5 bases at V and 2 bases at J, with 16 bases in the middle. The CDR3 nucleotides read TGTGCCAGCAGCCTTTACATGCAGGGCGCCTACGAGCAGTACTTC. As protein: CASSLYMQGAYEQYF.

This clone was seen once. V usage is TRBV7-2 and J usage is TRBJ1-2, with no clear D. CDR3 length equals 11 residues. The germline V gene encodes CDR1 SGHTA and CDR2 FQGNSA. V was cut by 4 bases and J by 7 bases, with 7 bases left in between. The CDR3 DNA is TGTGCCAGCAGCTCCTATTCTGGCTACACCTTC. Its protein product is CASSSYSGYTF.

V is TRBV6-5 and J is TRBJ2-5, with D unresolved. The DNA end lines up better with TRBJ2-7; the J call may be wrong. This CDR3 is built from 13 residues. CDR1 MNHEY and CDR2 SVGAGI come from the germline V gene. CDR3: CASSYSYHYEQYF. CDR3 nucleotides: TGTGCCAGCAGTTACTCCTACCACTACGAGCAGTACTTC.

V usage is TRBV2 and J usage is TRBJ1-5; 7 positions match TRBD1. Germline loops: CDR1 SNHLY, CDR2 FYNNEI. Trimming removed 4 bases from V and 3 bases from J; junction bases left unmatched: 9. The CDR3 is made up of 16 amino acids. The CDR3 nucleotides read TGTGCCAGCAGTGGCGCCCGGACAGGAGTCAATCAGCCCCAGCATTTT. Its translation is CASSGARTGVNQPQHF.

V gene TRBV28 combines with J gene TRBJ2-5, with a weak D call TRBD2 (7 bases). Germline CDR1 and CDR2: MDHEN and SYDVKM. The germline V and J ends were trimmed by 6 bases and 2 bases, with 13 bases remaining between them. CDR3 length: 14 amino acids. The CDR3 spells CASSHRDYQETQYF. The DNA for the CDR3 is TGTGCCAGCAGCCACAGGGACTATCAAGAGACCCAGTACTTC.

The chain couples TRBV29-1 to TRBJ2-5; perhaps TRBD2 as D (7 bases). This CDR3 comprises 14 residues. Germline values: CDR1 SQVTM, CDR2 ANQGSEA. Deletions cut 8 bases from V and 2 bases from J, with 18 bases between. The CDR3 is CSSTGRGTQETQYF. The CDR3 DNA is TGCAGCTCAACAGGGAGGGGGACACAAGAGACCCAGTACTTC. The complete variable domain, with remaining parts taken from reference TRBV29-1 and TRBJ2-5, reads SAVISQKPSRDICQRGTSLTIQCQVDSQVTMMFWYRQQPGQSLTLIATANQGSEATYESGFVIDKFPISRPNLTFSTLTVSNMSPEDSSIYLCSSTGRGTQETQYFGPGTRLLVL.

The genes are TRBV18 and TRBJ1-1; tentative D call: TRBD1 (5 bases). V gave up 4 bases and J gave up 4 bases, with 19 bases separating them. This CDR3 spans 16 amino acids. CDR1 is KGHSH, CDR2 LQKENI, per germline. CDR3 DNA sequence: TGTGCCAGCTCACGAAATCCGGGGGTTCGGGGCACTGAAGCTTTCTTT. Protein product: CASSRNPGVRGTEAFF.

The rearrangement links TRBV7-2 to TRBJ2-1; 7 bases line up with TRBD2. Looked up from germline, CDR1 is SGHTA and CDR2 is FQGNSA. J lost 5 bases, V lost 5 bases, and 9 bases had no gene match. The CDR3 consists of 15 residues. The CDR3 DNA is TGTGCCAGCAGCATCTCTAGCGGATATAACAATGAGCAGTTCTTC. Residues: CASSISSGYNNEQFF.

The chain employs TRBV28 and TRBJ1-4, with D hard to call. Germline CDR1 reads MDHEN; CDR2 reads SYDVKM. This CDR3 is built from 12 residues. The V gene lost 3 bases and the J gene lost 8 bases, with 7 bases spanning the gap. CDR3 nucleotide sequence: TGTGCCAGCAGTTTTCTTGCGGAAAAACTGTTTTTT. It encodes CASSFLAEKLFF.

The chain recombines TRBV30 with TRBJ1-5; D unclear. The V gene's germline CDR1 is GTSNPN and CDR2 SVGIG (reference sequence). V was pared by 3 bases and J by 3 bases, with 6 bases between. This CDR3 region has 12 residues. CDR3 region: CAWSQYNQPQHF. Here the CDR3 DNA reads TGTGCCTGGAGCCAGTACAATCAGCCCCAGCATTTT.

This rearrangement joins TRBV4-3 to TRBJ2-1; 9 nucleotides align to TRBD1. This CDR3 contains 16 residues. Germline assignment: CDR1 LGHNA and CDR2 YSLEER. V dropped 4 bases and J dropped 6; count of bases not matched to a gene: 10. CDR3 DNA sequence: TGCGCCAGCAGCCTAGAGCCGGGACAGGGTCGCAATGAGCAGTTCTTC. This codes for CASSLEPGQGRNEQFF.

This chain links TRBV10-3 with TRBJ1-1; TRBD1 matches at 9 bases. The CDR3 spans 15 residues. Trimming took 2 bases from V and 8 from J; bases not matched to a gene: 9. The V gene's germline CDR1 is ENHRY and CDR2 SYGVKD. CDR3 region: CAISEVESGTGEAFF. The CDR3, as DNA: TGTGCCATCAGTGAGGTAGAATCCGGGACAGGGGAAGCTTTCTTT.

This chain uses TRBV19 with TRBJ2-7; 9 nucleotides agree with TRBD1. CDR3 length: 13 amino acids. Germline CDR1 is LNHDA and CDR2 is SQIVND (reference sequence). Unmatched junction bases numbered 5, after V lost 5 bases and J lost 6 bases. CDR3 nucleotide sequence: TGTGCCAGTAGTTGGACAGGGGTGGGCGAGCAGTACTTC. It yields the protein CASSWTGVGEQYF.